The source of this T cell receptor beta chain is a study of blood T cell repertoires in COVID-19. The wider study: Sample material is recorded as cDNA or gDNA derived from T cells, B-cell-depleted T cells, or PBMCs.

Residents of about two dozen US areas, aged about 18 to 95 years, made up the participants. The study assigned cohorts using participant-reported clinical history. Data came from immunoSEQ multiplex PCR; TCRdb stores just in-frame clones and leaves some out. The table includes over 250,000 clones, roughly 90% detected once. V was trimmed by 3 bases and J by 4 bases, leaving 13 bases between them. This CDR3 is 14 amino acids long. Germline CDR1 SGHTA, CDR2 FQGNSA. The gene calls are TRBV7-2 and TRBJ2-7; possible D gene TRBD1, 6 bases. Specimen: PBMCs or T cells enriched from blood (not recorded which). This clonotype was sampled from a woman aged 30 to 39 who had recovered from COVID-19. CDR3 DNA: TGTGCCAGCAGCTTCTCCAGGGGCGAGTACGAGCAGTACTTC. Protein sequence: CASSFSRGEYEQYF. The entire variable domain, with the rest obtained from reference TRBV7-2 and TRBJ2-7, is as follows: GAGVSQSPSNKVTEKGKDVELRCDPISGHTALYWYRQSLGQGLEFLIYFQGNSAPDKSGLPSDRFSAERTGGSVSTLTIQRTQQEDSAVYLCASSFSRGEYEQYFGPGTRLTVT.